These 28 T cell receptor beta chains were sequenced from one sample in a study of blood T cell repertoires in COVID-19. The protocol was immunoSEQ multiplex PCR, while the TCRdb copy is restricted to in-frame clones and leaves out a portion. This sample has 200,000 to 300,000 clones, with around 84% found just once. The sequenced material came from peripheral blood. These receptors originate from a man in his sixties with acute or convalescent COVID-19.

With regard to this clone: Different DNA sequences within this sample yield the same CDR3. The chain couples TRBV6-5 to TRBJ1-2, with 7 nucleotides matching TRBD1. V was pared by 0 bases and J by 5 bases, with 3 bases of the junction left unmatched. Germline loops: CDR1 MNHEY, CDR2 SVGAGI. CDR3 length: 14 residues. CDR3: CASSYSAGGYGYTF. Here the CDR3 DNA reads TGTGCCAGCAGTTACTCGGCAGGGGGATATGGCTACACCTTC.

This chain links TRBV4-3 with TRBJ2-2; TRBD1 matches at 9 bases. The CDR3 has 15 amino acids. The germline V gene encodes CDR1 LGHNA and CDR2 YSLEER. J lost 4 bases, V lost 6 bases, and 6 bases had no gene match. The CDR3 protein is CASSRQGEGTGELFF. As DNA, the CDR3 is TGCGCCAGCAGTCGACAGGGGGAAGGCACCGGGGAGCTGTTTTTT.

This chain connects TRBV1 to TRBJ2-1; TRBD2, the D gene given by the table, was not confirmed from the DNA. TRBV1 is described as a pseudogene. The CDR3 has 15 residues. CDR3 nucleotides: TGCACCAGCAGCCACGAGCGGGAGGCCCCTAATGAGCAGTTCTTC. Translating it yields CTSSHEREAPNEQFF.

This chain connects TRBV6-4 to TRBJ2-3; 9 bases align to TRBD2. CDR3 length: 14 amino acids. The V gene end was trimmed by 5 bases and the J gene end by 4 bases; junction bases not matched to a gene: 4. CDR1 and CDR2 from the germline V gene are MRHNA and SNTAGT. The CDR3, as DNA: TGTGCCAGCAGTACTAGCGGGCTCCCAGATACGCAGTATTTT. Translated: CASSTSGLPDTQYF.

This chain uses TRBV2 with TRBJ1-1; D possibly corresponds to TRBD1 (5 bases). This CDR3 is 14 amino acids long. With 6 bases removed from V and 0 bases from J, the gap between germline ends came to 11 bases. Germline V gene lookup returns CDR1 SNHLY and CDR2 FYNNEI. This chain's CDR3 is CASREGLMNTEAFF. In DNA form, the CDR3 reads TGTGCCAGCAGGGAGGGACTGATGAACACTGAAGCTTTCTTT. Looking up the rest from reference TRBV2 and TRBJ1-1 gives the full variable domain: EPEVTQTPSHQVTQMGQEVILRCVPISNHLYFYWYRQILGQKVEFLVSFYNNEISEKSEIFDDQFSVERPDGSNFTLKIRSTKLEDSAMYFCASREGLMNTEAFFGQGTRLTVV.

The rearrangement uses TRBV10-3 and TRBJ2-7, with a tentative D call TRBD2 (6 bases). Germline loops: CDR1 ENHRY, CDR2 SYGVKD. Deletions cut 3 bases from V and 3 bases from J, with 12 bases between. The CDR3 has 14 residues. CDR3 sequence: CAISDSGTVYEQYF. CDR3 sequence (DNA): TGTGCCATCAGTGACTCCGGGACTGTCTACGAGCAGTACTTC.

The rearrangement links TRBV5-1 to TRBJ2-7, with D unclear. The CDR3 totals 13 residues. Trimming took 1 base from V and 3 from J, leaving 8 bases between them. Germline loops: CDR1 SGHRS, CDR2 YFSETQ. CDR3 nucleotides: TGCGCCAGCAGCTTGTTTACAGACTACGAGCAGTACTTC. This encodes CASSLFTDYEQYF.

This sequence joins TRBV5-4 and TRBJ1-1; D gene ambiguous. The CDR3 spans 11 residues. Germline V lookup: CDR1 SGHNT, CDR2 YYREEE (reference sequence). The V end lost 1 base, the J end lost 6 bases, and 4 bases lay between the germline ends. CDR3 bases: TGTGCCAGCAGCTTGCGGTCTGAAGCTTTCTTT. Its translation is CASSLRSEAFF.

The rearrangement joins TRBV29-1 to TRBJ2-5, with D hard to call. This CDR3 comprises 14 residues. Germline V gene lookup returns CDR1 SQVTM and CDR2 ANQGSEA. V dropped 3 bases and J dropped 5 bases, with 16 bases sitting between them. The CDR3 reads CSVEVSFPIETQYF. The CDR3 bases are TGCAGCGTTGAGGTTTCCTTCCCTATCGAGACCCAGTACTTC.

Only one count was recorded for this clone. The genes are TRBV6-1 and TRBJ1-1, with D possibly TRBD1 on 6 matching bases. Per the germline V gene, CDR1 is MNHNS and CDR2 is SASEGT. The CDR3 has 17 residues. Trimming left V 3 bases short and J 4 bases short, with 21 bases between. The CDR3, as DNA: TGTGCCAGCAGTGACACATATTACAGGGTTTTGGGCACTGAAGCTTTCTTT. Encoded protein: CASSDTYYRVLGTEAFF.

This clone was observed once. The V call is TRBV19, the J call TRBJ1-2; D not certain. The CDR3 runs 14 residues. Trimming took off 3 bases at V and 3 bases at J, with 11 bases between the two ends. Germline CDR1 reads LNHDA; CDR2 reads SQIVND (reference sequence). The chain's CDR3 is CASSIPYGDYGYTF. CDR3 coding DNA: TGTGCCAGTAGTATCCCCTACGGAGACTATGGCTACACCTTC.

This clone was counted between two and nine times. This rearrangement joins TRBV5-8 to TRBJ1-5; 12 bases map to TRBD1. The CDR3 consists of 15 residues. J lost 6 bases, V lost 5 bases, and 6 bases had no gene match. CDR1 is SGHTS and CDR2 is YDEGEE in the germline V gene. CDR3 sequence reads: CASSPGTGGVQPQHF. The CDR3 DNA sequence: TGTGCCAGCAGTCCCGGGACAGGGGGCGTTCAGCCCCAGCATTTT.

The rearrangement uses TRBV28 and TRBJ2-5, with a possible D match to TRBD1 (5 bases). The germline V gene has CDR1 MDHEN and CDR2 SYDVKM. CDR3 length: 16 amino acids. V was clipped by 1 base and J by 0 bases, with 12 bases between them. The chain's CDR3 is CASSLLAGSDQETQYF. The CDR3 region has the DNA TGTGCCAGCAGTTTATTGGCAGGGTCGGACCAAGAGACCCAGTACTTC.

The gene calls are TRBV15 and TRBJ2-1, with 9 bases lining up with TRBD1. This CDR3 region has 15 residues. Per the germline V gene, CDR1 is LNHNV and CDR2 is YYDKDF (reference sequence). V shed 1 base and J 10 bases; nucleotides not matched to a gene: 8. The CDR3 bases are TGTGCCACCAGCAGAGGCGGGACAGGGACGATCGAGCAGTTCTTC. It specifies CATSRGGTGTIEQFF. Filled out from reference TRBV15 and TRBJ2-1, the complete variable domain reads DAMVIQNPRYQVTQFGKPVTLSCSQTLNHNVMYWYQQKSSQAPKLLFHYYDKDFNNEADTPDNFQSRRPNTSFCFLDIRSPGLGDTAMYLCATSRGGTGTIEQFFGPGTRLTVL.

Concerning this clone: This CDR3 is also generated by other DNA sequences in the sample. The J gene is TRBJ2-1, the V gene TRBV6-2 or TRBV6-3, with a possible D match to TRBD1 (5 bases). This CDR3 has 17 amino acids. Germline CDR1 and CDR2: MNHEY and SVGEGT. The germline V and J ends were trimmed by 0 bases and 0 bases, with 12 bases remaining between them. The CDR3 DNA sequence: TGTGCCAGCAGTTACTCGAGACAGTCCAGCTCCTACAATGAGCAGTTCTTC. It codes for CASSYSRQSSSYNEQFF.

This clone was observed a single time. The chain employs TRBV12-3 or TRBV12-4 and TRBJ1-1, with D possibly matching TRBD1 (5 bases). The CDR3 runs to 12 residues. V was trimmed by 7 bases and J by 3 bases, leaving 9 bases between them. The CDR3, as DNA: TGTGCCAGCACCGACAGATACACTGAAGCTTTCTTT. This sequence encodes CASTDRYTEAFF.

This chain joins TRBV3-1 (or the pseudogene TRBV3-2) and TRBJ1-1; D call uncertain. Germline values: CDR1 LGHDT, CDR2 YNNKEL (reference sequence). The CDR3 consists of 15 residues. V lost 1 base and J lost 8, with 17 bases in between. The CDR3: CASSQVKSGSKEAFF. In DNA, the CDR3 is TGTGCCAGCAGCCAAGTCAAAAGTGGGAGTAAAGAAGCTTTCTTT.

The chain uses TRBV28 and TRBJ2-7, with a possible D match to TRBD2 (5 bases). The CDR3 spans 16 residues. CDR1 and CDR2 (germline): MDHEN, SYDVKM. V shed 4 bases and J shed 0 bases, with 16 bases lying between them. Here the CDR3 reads CASSSLAGWSSYEQYF. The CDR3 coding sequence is TGTGCCAGCAGTTCCCTCGCGGGCTGGAGCTCCTACGAGCAGTACTTC.

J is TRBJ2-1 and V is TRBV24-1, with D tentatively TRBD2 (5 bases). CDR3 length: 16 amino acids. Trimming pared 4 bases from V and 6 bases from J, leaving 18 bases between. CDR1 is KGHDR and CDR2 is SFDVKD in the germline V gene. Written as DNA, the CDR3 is TGTGCCACCAGTGACCGAGGTATGGGAGTGGGCAATGAGCAGTTCTTC. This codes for CATSDRGMGVGNEQFF.

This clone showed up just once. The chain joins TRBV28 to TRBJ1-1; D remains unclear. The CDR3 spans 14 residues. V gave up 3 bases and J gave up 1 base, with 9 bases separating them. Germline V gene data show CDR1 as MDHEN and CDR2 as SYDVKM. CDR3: CASSFGGENTEAFF. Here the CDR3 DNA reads TGTGCCAGCAGTTTTGGAGGTGAGAACACTGAAGCTTTCTTT. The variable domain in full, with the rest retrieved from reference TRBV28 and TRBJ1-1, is DVKVTQSSRYLVKRTGEKVFLECVQDMDHENMFWYRQDPGLGLRLIYFSYDVKMKEKGDIPEGYSVSREKKERFSLILESASTNQTSMYLCASSFGGENTEAFFGQGTRLTVV.

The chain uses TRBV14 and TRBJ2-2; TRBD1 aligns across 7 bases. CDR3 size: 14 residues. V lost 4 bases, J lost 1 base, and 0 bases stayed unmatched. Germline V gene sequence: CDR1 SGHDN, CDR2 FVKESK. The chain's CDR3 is CASSRTGNTGELFF. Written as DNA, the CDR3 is TGTGCCAGCAGCCGGACAGGGAACACCGGGGAGCTGTTTTTT.

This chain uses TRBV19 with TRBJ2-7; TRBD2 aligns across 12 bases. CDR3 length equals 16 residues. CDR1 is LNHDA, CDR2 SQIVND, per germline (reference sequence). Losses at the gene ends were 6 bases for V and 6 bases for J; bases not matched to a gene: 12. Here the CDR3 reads CASRDSRLAGVGEQYF. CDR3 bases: TGTGCCAGTAGAGATTCCAGACTAGCGGGAGTGGGCGAGCAGTACTTC.

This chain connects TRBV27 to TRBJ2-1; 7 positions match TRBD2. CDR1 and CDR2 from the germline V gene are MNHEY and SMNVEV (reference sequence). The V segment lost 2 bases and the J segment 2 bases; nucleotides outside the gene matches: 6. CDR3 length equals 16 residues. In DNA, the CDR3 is TGTGCCAGCAGTTTAAGGTTGGCGGGGGCCTACAATGAGCAGTTCTTC. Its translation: CASSLRLAGAYNEQFF.

CDR3 in amino acids: CASSWTGPEAFF. The CDR3 DNA is TGTGCCAGCAGTTGGACAGGACCTGAAGCTTTCTTT. V is TRBV12-3 or TRBV12-4 and J is TRBJ1-1; 7 bases fit TRBD1. The CDR3 consists of 12 residues. The junction had 2 bases not matched to a gene; V was cut back by 4 bases and J by 6 bases.

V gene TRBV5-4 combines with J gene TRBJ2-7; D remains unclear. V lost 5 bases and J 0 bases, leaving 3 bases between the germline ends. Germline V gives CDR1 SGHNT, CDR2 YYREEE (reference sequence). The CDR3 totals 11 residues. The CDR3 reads CASSNSYEQYF. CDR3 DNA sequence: TGTGCCAGCAGTAACTCCTACGAGCAGTACTTC.

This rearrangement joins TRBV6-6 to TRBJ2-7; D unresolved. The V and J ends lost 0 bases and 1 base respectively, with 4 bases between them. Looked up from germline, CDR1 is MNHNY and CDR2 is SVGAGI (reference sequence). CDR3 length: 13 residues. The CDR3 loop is CASSYSHSYEQYF. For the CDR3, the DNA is TGTGCCAGCAGTTACTCTCATTCCTACGAGCAGTACTTC.

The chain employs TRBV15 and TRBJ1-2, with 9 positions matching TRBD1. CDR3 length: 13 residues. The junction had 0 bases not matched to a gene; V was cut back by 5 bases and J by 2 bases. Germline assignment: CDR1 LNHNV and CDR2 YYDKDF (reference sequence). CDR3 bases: TGTGCCACCAGCGGGACAGGGAACTATGGCTACACCTTC. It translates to CATSGTGNYGYTF.

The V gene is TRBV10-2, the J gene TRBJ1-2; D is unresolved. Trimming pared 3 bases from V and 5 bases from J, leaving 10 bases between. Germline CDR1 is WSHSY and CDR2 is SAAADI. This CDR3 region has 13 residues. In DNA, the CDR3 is TGCGCCAGCAGTGATGGGCCTTTGTATGGCTACACCTTC. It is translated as CASSDGPLYGYTF.